This entry lists 14 T cell receptor beta chains sequenced from one sample in a study of PD-1 blockade in classical Hodgkin lymphoma. This table comes from immunoSEQ multiplex PCR, and its TCRdb copy is limited to in-frame clones, with some not included. The sample comprises around 19,000 clones, about 80% of which are singletons, and around 7.2% rests with the top ten. As to time point: cycle 4 day 1 (C4D1), after 5 to 7 weeks of nivolumab. Each patient relapsed following autologous stem cell transplantation, and prior brentuximab vedotin exposure differed. Sample: peripheral blood mononuclear cells (PBMCs), taken before the fourth cycle of nivolumab. These receptors came from a human donor with classical Hodgkin lymphoma.

This clone was seen more than once but under ten times. The chain uses TRBV19 and TRBJ2-5; TRBD1 matches 10 bases. This CDR3 is built from 15 residues. Unmatched junction bases numbered 7, after V lost 5 bases and J lost 4 bases. CDR1 is LNHDA and CDR2 is SQIVND in the germline V gene (reference sequence). CDR3 sequence reads: CASSPLDRGRETQYF. CDR3 in DNA: TGTGCCAGTAGTCCCCTCGACAGGGGGCGAGAGACCCAGTACTTC. The entire variable domain, with the rest obtained from reference TRBV19 and TRBJ2-5, is as follows: DGGITQSPKYLFRKEGQNVTLSCEQNLNHDAMYWYRQDPGQGLRLIYYSQIVNDFQKGDIAEGYSVSREKKESFPLTVTSAQKNPTAFYLCASSPLDRGRETQYFGPGTRLLVL.

The CDR3 nucleotides read TGTGCCAGCTCACGGAGGTGGGGCGGAGACACAGATACGCAGTATTTT. Encoded protein: CASSRRWGGDTDTQYF. J is TRBJ2-3 and V is TRBV18, with D possibly being TRBD1 or TRBD2 (5 bases each). The CDR3 extends over 16 amino acids. Trimming removed 4 bases at V and 2 bases at J, with 16 bases between. Germline loops: CDR1 KGHSH, CDR2 LQKENI.

Details on this clone: Other DNA sequences from this sample encode an identical CDR3 as well. The genes are TRBV5-1 and TRBJ1-3; D ambiguous. V lost 1 base and J 8 bases, leaving 10 bases between the germline ends. This CDR3 has 13 residues. Germline CDR1 reads SGHRS; CDR2 reads YFSETQ. CDR3: CASSLLGRHTIYF. CDR3 nucleotides: TGCGCCAGCAGCTTGCTCGGAAGGCACACCATATATTTT.

The chain has TRBV4-2 and TRBJ2-1; D not certain. Germline CDR1 LGHNA, CDR2 YNFKEQ. This CDR3 region has 16 residues. Trimming shortened V by 0 bases and J by 6 bases, and 15 bases separated the two germline ends. Here the CDR3 reads CASSQDFLPPLNEQFF. The CDR3 DNA reads TGTGCCAGCAGCCAAGATTTTCTCCCTCCACTCAATGAGCAGTTCTTC.

The chain is built from TRBV5-1 and TRBJ2-5; D tentatively fits TRBD1 or TRBD2 (5 bases each). V shed 5 bases and J shed 5 bases, with 13 bases lying between them. This CDR3 comprises 13 residues. Germline CDR1 reads SGHRS; CDR2 reads YFSETQ. CDR3 nucleotides: TGCGCCAGCAGTCAAATGGGGGAGGAGACCCAGTACTTC. This sequence encodes CASSQMGEETQYF. The whole variable domain, remainder taken from reference TRBV5-1 and TRBJ2-5, is KAGVTQTPRYLIKTRGQQVTLSCSPISGHRSVSWYQQTPGQGLQFLFEYFSETQRNKGNFPGRFSGRQFSNSRSEMNVSTLELGDSALYLCASSQMGEETQYFGPGTRLLVL.

This sequence joins TRBV9 and TRBJ1-1, with D unresolved. V was trimmed by 0 bases and J by 6 bases, leaving 12 bases between them. CDR1 and CDR2 from the germline V gene are SGDLS and YYNGEE. This CDR3 has 14 residues. This CDR3 reads CASSVAERRAEAFF. CDR3 nucleotides: TGTGCCAGCAGCGTAGCTGAGAGGCGAGCTGAAGCTTTCTTT.

The chain employs TRBV28 and TRBJ1-2; D possibly corresponds to TRBD1 (5 bases). CDR1 is MDHEN and CDR2 is SYDVKM in the germline V gene. This CDR3 has 15 residues. The V gene lost 4 bases and the J gene lost 3 bases, with 15 bases spanning the gap. The CDR3 DNA reads TGTGCCAGCAGTTCCCCTTCGACAGAATACTATGGCTACACCTTC. Protein product: CASSSPSTEYYGYTF.

The chain recombines TRBV7-2 with TRBJ2-3; no clear D gene. Trimming removed 2 bases at V and 2 bases at J, with 11 bases between. The CDR3 is 15 amino acids. CDR1 is SGHTA, CDR2 FQGNSA, per germline. CDR3 sequence reads: CASSLFGRYTDTQYF. CDR3 DNA: TGTGCCAGCAGCTTATTCGGCAGGTACACAGATACGCAGTATTTT.

The CDR3: CASSPHMGISTDTQYF. The CDR3 bases are TGTGCCAGCAGCCCTCATATGGGGATCAGCACAGATACGCAGTATTTT. The chain carries TRBV9 and TRBJ2-3; D ambiguous. Trimming cost V 4 bases and J 0 bases, with 15 bases left between them. The CDR3 is made up of 16 amino acids. Looked up from germline, CDR1 is SGDLS and CDR2 is YYNGEE.

V usage is TRBV19 and J usage is TRBJ2-1, with D maybe TRBD2 (6 bases). Germline V CDR1 and CDR2: LNHDA, SQIVND (reference sequence). V was shortened by 3 bases and J by 4 bases, with 13 bases between the two germline ends. The CDR3 runs 15 residues. DNA of the CDR3: TGTGCCAGTAGTATGGGCGGAGGGCCTTACAATGAGCAGTTCTTC. It is translated as CASSMGGGPYNEQFF.

V gene TRBV7-2 combines with J gene TRBJ1-2; 8 bases map to TRBD1. The CDR3 has 15 residues. The germline V gene encodes CDR1 SGHTA and CDR2 FQGNSA. V lost 4 bases, J lost 0 bases, and 4 bases stayed unmatched. The CDR3 region is CASSWDRPTNYGYTF. The DNA of the CDR3 is TGTGCCAGCAGCTGGGACAGGCCTACTAACTATGGCTACACCTTC.

This chain links TRBV5-3 with TRBJ2-5; 8 positions agree with TRBD1. TRBV5-3 is identified as an open reading frame with a role that is uncertain. The CDR3 extends over 16 amino acids. V lost 4 bases and J lost 0; bases outside the gene matches: 8. DNA for the CDR3: TGTGCCAGAAGCGTATCCCGGGACAGGCACCAAGAGACCCAGTACTTC. Its protein is CARSVSRDRHQETQYF.

The chain recombines TRBV28 with TRBJ2-5, with D perhaps TRBD1 (6 bases). Trimming pared 4 bases from V and 7 bases from J, leaving 16 bases between. The CDR3 has 14 amino acids. Germline CDR1 reads MDHEN; CDR2 reads SYDVKM. The CDR3 sequence: CASSSQGLVGTQYF. CDR3 sequence (DNA): TGTGCCAGCAGTTCACAGGGTTTGGTAGGGACCCAGTACTTC.

This clone was seen only a few times. The chain carries TRBV21-1 and TRBJ2-5; the table gives TRBD1 as D, unverified against the DNA. TRBV21-1 is a pseudogene segment. The CDR3 is made up of 13 amino acids. The CDR3 nucleotides are TGTGCCAGCAGCAAAGGAACCTGGACAAGTCCTTACTTC. Amino acids: CASSKGTWTSPYF.